This TCR beta chain came from a study of post-analysis software for immune sequencing data. Unique molecular identifiers tagged the TCR beta cDNA libraries. Starting from about 0.94 to 9.7 million T cells, the study yielded 500,000 or so cDNA molecules. TCRdb reprocessed the PCR reads with MiXCR, giving one entry per CDR3 protein. The repertoire consists of hundreds of thousands of distinct CDR3 sequences, with 30% to 45% occurring once and the leading ten covering around an eighth. The specimen was blood. This clonotype was sampled from a girl aged 10-17 years with multiple sclerosis.

The CDR3 region is CASSRPRGGPYNEQFF. Here the CDR3 DNA reads TGTGCCAGCAGCCGCCCCCGGGGGGGGCCTTACAATGAGCAGTTCTTC. This sequence joins TRBV3-1 and TRBJ2-1, with 8 bases aligning to TRBD2. V lost 4 bases and J lost 4; bases outside the gene matches: 9. From germline, CDR1 is LGHDT and CDR2 YNNKEL (reference sequence). The CDR3 extends over 16 amino acids.